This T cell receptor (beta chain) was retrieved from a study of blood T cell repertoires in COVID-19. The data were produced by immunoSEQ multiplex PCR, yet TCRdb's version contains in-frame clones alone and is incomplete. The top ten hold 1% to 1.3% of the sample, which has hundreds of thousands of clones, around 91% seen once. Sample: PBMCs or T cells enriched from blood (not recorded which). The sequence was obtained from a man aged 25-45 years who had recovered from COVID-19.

This CDR3 reads CATSDWRLAGGELFF. The CDR3 DNA reads TGTGCCACCAGTGATTGGCGGCTAGCGGGCGGGGAGCTGTTTTTT. The chain employs TRBV24-1 and TRBJ2-2; TRBD2 agrees at 8 bases. The CDR3 length is 15 residues. V lost 2 bases to trimming and J lost 7 bases; unmatched junction nucleotides: 5. Germline assignment: CDR1 KGHDR and CDR2 SFDVKD.